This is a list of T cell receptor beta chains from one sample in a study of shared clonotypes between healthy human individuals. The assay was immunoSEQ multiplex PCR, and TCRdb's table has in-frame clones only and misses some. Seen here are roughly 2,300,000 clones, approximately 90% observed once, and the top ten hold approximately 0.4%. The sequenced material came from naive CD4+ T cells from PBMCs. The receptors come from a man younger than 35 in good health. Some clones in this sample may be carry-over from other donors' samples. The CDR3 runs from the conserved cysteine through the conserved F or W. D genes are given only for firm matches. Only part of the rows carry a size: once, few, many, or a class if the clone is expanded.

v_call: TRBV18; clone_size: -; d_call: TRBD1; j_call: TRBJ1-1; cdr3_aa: CASSPQTGGSSEAFF; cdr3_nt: TGTGCCAGCTCACCACAGACAGGGGGCTCTTCTGAAGCTTTCTTT
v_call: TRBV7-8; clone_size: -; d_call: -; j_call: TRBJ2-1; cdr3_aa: CASSLRGQGNNEQFF; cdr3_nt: TGTGCCAGCAGCTTGCGGGGGCAAGGGAACAATGAGCAGTTCTTC
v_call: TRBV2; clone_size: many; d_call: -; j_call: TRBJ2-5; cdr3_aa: CASSAERGVDF; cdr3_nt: TGTGCCAGCAGTGCGGAAAGAGGGGTGGACTTC
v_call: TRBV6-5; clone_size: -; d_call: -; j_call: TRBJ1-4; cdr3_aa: CASRSTQGLGLFF; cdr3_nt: TGTGCCAGCAGATCAACCCAGGGTTTAGGACTGTTTTTT
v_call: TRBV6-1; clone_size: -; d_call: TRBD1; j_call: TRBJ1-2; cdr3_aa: CASSVIGTGAYGYTF; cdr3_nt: TGTGCCAGCAGTGTCATAGGGACAGGGGCCTATGGCTACACCTTC
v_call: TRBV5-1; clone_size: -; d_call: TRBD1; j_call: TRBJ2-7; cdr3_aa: CASSLFAGGRYEQYF; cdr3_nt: TGCGCCAGCAGCTTGTTTGCAGGGGGCAGGTACGAGCAGTACTTC
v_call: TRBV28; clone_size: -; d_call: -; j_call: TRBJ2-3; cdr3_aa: CASLDRHSDTQYF; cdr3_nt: TGTGCCAGCCTGGACCGGCATTCAGATACGCAGTATTTT
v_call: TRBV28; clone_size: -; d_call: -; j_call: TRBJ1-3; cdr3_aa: CASRGRVGGSSGNTIYF; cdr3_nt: TGTGCCAGCAGGGGAAGGGTCGGGGGTAGCTCTGGAAACACCATATATTTT
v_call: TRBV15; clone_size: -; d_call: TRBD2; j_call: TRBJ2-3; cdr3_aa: CATSREPPTSGSTDTQYF; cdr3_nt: TGTGCCACCAGCAGAGAACCCCCGACTAGCGGAAGCACAGATACGCAGTATTTT
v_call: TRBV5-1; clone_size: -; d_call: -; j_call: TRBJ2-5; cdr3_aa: CASSLLEQIEETQYF; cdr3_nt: TGCGCCAGCAGCTTACTGGAACAGATAGAAGAGACCCAGTACTTC
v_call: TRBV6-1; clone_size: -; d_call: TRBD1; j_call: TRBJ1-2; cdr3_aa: CASTDRGPYGYTF; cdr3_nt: TGTGCCAGCACCGACAGGGGGCCGTATGGCTACACCTTC
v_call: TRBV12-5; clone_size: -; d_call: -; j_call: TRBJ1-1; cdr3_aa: CASGTTENTEAFF; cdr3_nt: TGTGCTAGTGGTACGACAGAGAACACTGAAGCTTTCTTT
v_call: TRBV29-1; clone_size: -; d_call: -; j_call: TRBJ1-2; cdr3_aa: CSVERNRNTNYGYTF; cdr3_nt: TGCAGCGTTGAAAGGAACAGGAATACTAACTATGGCTACACCTTC
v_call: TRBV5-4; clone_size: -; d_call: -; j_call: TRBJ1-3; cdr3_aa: CASSTGGPDTGNTIYF; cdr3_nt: TGTGCCAGCAGCACCGGGGGCCCTGACACTGGAAACACCATATATTTT
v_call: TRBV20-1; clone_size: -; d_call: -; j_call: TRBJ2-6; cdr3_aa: CSIPGANVLTF; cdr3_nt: TGCTCAATACCTGGGGCCAACGTCCTGACTTTC
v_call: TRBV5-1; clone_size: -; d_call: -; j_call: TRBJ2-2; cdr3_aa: CASSLDGGGGELFF; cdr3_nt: TGCGCCAGCAGCTTGGACGGCGGAGGCGGGGAGCTGTTTTTT
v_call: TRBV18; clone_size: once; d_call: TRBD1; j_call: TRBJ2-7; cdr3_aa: CASSPSTGDEQYF; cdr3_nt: TGTGCCAGCTCACCATCTACAGGGGACGAGCAGTACTTC
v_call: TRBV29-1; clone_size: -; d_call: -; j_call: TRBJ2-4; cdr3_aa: CSVGGRAAKNIQYF; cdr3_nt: TGCAGCGTTGGAGGCAGGGCAGCCAAAAACATTCAGTACTTC
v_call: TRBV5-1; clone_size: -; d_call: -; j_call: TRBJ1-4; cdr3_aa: CASSLGPGKEATNEKLFF; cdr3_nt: TGCGCCAGCAGCTTGGGGCCAGGGAAAGAGGCAACTAATGAAAAACTGTTTTTT
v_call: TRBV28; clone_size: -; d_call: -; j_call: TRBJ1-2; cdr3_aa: CASIGTRGGYTF; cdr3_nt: TGTGCCAGCATCGGGACAAGGGGTGGCTACACCTTC
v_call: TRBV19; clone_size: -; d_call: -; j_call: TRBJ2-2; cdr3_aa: CASSSGPYNTGELFF; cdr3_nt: TGTGCCAGTAGTTCCGGGCCTTATAACACCGGGGAGCTGTTTTTT
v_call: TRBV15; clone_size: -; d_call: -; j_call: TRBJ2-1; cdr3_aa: CATSRLLDLKDEQFF; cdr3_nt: TGTGCCACCAGTCGACTACTGGACCTTAAGGATGAGCAGTTCTTC
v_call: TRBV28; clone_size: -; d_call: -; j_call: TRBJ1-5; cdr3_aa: CASSLLLAGRGNQPQHF; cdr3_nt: TGTGCCAGCAGCCTTCTCCTGGCAGGGCGGGGCAATCAGCCCCAGCATTTT
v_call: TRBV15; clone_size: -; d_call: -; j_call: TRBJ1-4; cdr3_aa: CATSRLGQTRNEKLFF; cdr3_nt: TGTGCCACCAGCAGACTTGGACAGACCCGTAATGAAAAACTGTTTTTT
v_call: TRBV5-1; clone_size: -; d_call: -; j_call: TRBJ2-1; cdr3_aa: CASSLALGGYNEQFF; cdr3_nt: TGCGCCAGCAGCTTGGCCCTCGGCGGATACAATGAGCAGTTCTTC
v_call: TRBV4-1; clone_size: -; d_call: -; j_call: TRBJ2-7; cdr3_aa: CASQDRTYEQYF; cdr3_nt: TGCGCCAGCCAGGACAGAACCTACGAGCAGTACTTC